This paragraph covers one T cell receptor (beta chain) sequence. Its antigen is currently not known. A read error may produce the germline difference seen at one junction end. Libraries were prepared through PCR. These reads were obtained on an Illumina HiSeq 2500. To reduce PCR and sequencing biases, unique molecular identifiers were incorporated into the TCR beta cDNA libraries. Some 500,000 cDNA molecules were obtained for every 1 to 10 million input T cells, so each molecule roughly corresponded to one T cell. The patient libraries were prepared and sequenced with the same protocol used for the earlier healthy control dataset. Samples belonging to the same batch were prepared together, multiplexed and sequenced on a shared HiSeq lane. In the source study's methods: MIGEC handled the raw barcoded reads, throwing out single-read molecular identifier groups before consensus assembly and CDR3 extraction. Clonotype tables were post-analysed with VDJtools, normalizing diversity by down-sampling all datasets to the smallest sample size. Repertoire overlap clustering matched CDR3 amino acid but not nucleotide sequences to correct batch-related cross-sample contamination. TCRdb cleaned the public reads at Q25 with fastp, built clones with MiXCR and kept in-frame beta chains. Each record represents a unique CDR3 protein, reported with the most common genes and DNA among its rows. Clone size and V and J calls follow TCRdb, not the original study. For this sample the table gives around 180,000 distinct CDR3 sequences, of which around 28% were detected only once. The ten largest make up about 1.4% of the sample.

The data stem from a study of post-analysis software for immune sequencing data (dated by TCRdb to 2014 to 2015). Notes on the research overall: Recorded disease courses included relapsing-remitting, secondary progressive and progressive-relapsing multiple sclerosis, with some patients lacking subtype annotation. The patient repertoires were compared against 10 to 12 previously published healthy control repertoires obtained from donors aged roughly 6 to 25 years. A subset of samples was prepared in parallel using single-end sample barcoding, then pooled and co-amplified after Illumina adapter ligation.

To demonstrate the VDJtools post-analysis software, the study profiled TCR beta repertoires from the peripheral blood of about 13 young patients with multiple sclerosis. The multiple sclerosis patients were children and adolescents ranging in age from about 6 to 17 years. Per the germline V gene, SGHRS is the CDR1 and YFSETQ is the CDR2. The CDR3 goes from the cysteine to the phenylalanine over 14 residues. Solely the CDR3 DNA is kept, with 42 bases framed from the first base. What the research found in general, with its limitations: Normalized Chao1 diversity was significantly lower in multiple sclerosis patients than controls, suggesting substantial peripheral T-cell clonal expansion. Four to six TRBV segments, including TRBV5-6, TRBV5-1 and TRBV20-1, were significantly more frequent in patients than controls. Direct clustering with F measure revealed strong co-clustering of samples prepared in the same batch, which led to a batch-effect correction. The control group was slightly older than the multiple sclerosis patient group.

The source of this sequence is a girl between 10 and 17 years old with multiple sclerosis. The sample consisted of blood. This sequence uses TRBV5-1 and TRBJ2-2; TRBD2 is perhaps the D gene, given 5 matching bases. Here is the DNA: TGCGCCAGCAGCGCAACAGAAAACACCGGGGAGCGGTTTTTT. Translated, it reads CASSATENTGERFF.